These 16 T cell receptor beta chains were sequenced from one sample in a study of shared clonotypes between healthy human individuals. This table comes from immunoSEQ multiplex PCR, and its TCRdb copy is limited to in-frame clones, with some not included. The sample has over 2 million clones, 90% to 95% seen once. The specimen was naive CD4+ T cells sorted from blood. Indicated subset: CD45RA+ positively selected. The source is a man aged 18 to 29 in good health.

CDR3 region: CASSRTASSYNEQFF. The CDR3, as DNA: TGTGCCAGCAGCCGGACTGCCAGCTCCTACAATGAGCAGTTCTTC. V and J are TRBV2 and TRBJ2-1; D perhaps matches TRBD2 (5 bases). Trimming removed 6 bases at V and 0 bases at J, with 12 bases between. CDR3 size: 15 residues. Germline V CDR1 and CDR2: SNHLY, FYNNEI.

The chain uses TRBV7-9 and TRBJ1-5, with 8 bases that match TRBD1. Germline trimming cut 4 bases from V and 0 bases from J; bases unmatched to any gene: 2. CDR1 is SEHNR, CDR2 FQNEAQ, per germline (reference sequence). The length of the CDR3 is 15 residues. This CDR3 is CASSSGQGSNQPQHF. The CDR3 DNA follows: TGTGCCAGCAGCTCCGGACAGGGTAGCAATCAGCCCCAGCATTTT.

The chain links TRBV28 to TRBJ2-7; D is undetermined. CDR1 and CDR2 from the germline V gene are MDHEN and SYDVKM. The CDR3 consists of 14 residues. Trimming stripped 2 bases from V and 3 bases from J, with 11 bases between. The CDR3 reads CASSLPASRYEQYF. The CDR3 DNA reads as TGTGCCAGCAGTTTACCAGCGAGCCGCTACGAGCAGTACTTC.

V usage is TRBV12-5 and J usage is TRBJ2-1, with a tentative D call TRBD2 (6 bases). Trimming took 4 bases from V and 0 from J, leaving 13 bases between them. The germline gives CDR1 LGHNT, CDR2 FRNRAP. CDR3 length equals 16 residues. Here the CDR3 DNA reads TGTGCTAGTGGTTCGTCCGGGACTTTCTCCTACAATGAGCAGTTCTTC. Residues: CASGSSGTFSYNEQFF. The full variable domain, with the rest looked up from reference TRBV12-5 and TRBJ2-1, is DARVTQTPRHKVTEMGQEVTMRCQPILGHNTVFWYRQTMMQGLELLAYFRNRAPLDDSGMPKDRFSAEMPDATLATLKIQPSEPRDSAVYFCASGSSGTFSYNEQFFGPGTRLTVL.

Here the CDR3 reads CASSADLGPYEQYF. CDR3 in DNA: TGTGCCAGCAGCGCCGACCTCGGTCCCTACGAGCAGTACTTC. The V call is TRBV9, the J call TRBJ2-7; D call uncertain. Trimming removed 3 bases from V and 2 bases from J, with 12 bases in between. This CDR3 is built from 14 residues. Looked up from germline, CDR1 is SGDLS and CDR2 is YYNGEE.

Only one count was recorded for this clone. J is TRBJ1-6 and V is TRBV6-6, with a weak D call TRBD1 (5 bases). With 2 bases removed from V and 8 bases from J, the gap between germline ends came to 10 bases. CDR3 length equals 14 residues. CDR1 is MNHNY, CDR2 SVGAGI, per germline (reference sequence). The CDR3 nucleotides are TGTGCCAGCAGTTACGGACAAGCGGATTCACCCCTCCACTTT. Translation: CASSYGQADSPLHF.

As for this clone: Other DNA sequences in this specimen translate into the identical CDR3. The chain is built from TRBV30 and TRBJ2-5, with 8 bases lining up with TRBD1. Germline trimming cut 0 bases from V and 5 bases from J; bases unmatched to any gene: 2. The germline V gene encodes CDR1 GTSNPN and CDR2 SVGIG (reference sequence). This CDR3 contains 13 residues. CDR3 residues: CAWSVQGAETQYF. The CDR3 DNA follows: TGTGCCTGGAGTGTTCAGGGGGCGGAGACCCAGTACTTC.

As regards this clone: One end of the junction fails to match germline, which may point to a read error. The rearrangement uses TRBV10-3 and TRBJ1-1; no clear D. The CDR3 sequence is 12 residues long. Germline CDR1 and CDR2: ENHRY and SYGVKD. The CDR3, as DNA: TGTGCCATCAGTGAGTCAAGGGCGGCGGTGGCATTT. Residues: CAISESRAAVAF.

The V call is TRBV6-1, the J call TRBJ1-3; D unresolved. Germline CDR1 and CDR2: MNHNS and SASEGT. Trimming took 6 bases from V and 7 from J, leaving 16 bases between them. The CDR3 is 14 amino acids. CDR3 protein: CASSPHQVGNTIYF. The CDR3 DNA is TGTGCCAGCAGCCCTCATCAGGTTGGGAACACCATATATTTT.

In its sample, this clone was seen once. The chain carries TRBV6-1 and TRBJ1-2, with D possibly matching TRBD1 (6 bases). V lost 5 bases to trimming and J lost 4 bases, with 17 bases between them. Germline V lookup: CDR1 MNHNS, CDR2 SASEGT. This CDR3 is built from 15 residues. This chain's CDR3 is CASSFSQGFGYGYTF. In DNA form, the CDR3 reads TGTGCCAGCAGTTTTTCCCAGGGGTTTGGCTATGGCTACACCTTC.

This clone was recorded once. The J gene is TRBJ1-1, the V gene TRBV28, with D possibly TRBD1 on 6 matching bases. Germline V lookup: CDR1 MDHEN, CDR2 SYDVKM. Trimming stripped 7 bases from V and 1 base from J, with 13 bases between. The CDR3 sequence is 14 residues long. CDR3 DNA sequence: TGTGCCAGCAACATCGTAGGGGGGAACACTGAAGCTTTCTTT. The encoded protein is CASNIVGGNTEAFF.

V gene TRBV10-3 combines with J gene TRBJ2-3; 8 bases fit TRBD1. The CDR3 sequence is 13 residues long. Germline trimming cut 5 bases from V and 6 bases from J; bases unmatched to any gene: 4. Germline V gene lookup returns CDR1 ENHRY and CDR2 SYGVKD. The CDR3: CAISSDRDDTQYF. In nucleotides, the CDR3 is TGTGCCATCAGTTCGGACAGGGATGATACGCAGTATTTT.

The rearrangement uses TRBV4-2 and TRBJ1-5; D is possibly TRBD1 (6 bases). V lost 5 bases, J lost 7 bases, and 21 bases lay in between. CDR3 length: 16 residues. Germline values: CDR1 LGHNA, CDR2 YNFKEQ. CDR3 sequence (DNA): TGTGCCAGCAGCGCTCCGGGGGCCCCTCAGAACCAGCCCCAGCATTTT. Protein product: CASSAPGAPQNQPQHF.

The chain couples TRBV4-3 to TRBJ1-6; 7 bases match TRBD1. The CDR3 has 22 residues. V trimming: 3 bases; J trimming: 0 bases; junction bases outside the gene matches: 20. Germline CDR1 reads LGHNA; CDR2 reads YSLEER. CDR3 protein: CASSHLWAGGLPSSSYNSPLHF. The DNA for the CDR3 is TGCGCCAGCAGCCACCTCTGGGCAGGGGGATTACCGAGTAGCTCCTATAATTCACCCCTCCACTTT.

V gene TRBV7-9 combines with J gene TRBJ2-6; either TRBD1 or TRBD2 may fit D (5 bases each). Germline CDR1 and CDR2: SEHNR and FQNEAQ (reference sequence). The CDR3 covers 13 residues. Trimming left V 6 bases short and J 4 bases short, with 7 bases between. The CDR3 loop reads CASRGDGANVLTF. The CDR3 DNA reads TGTGCCAGCAGAGGGGACGGGGCCAACGTCCTGACTTTC. The variable domain in full, completed from reference TRBV7-9 and TRBJ2-6, reads DTGVSQNPRHKITKRGQNVTFRCDPISEHNRLYWYRQTLGQGPEFLTYFQNEAQLEKSRLLSDRFSAERPKGSFSTLEIQRTEQGDSAMYLCASRGDGANVLTFGAGSRLTVL.

There are a few counts of this clone. The rearrangement links TRBV4-1 to TRBJ2-7; D may match TRBD1 or TRBD2 (5 bases each). Looked up from germline, CDR1 is MGHRA and CDR2 is YSYEKL. The germline V and J ends were trimmed by 0 bases and 3 bases, with 9 bases remaining between them. The CDR3 covers 14 residues. Written as DNA, the CDR3 is TGCGCCAGCAGCCAAGAGGGACGGAGCTACGAGCAGTACTTC. It encodes CASSQEGRSYEQYF.